This T cell receptor beta chain was documented in a study of blood T cell repertoires in COVID-19. Study summary: Samples representing acute and convalescent COVID-19 were sourced from the United States, Italy and Spain.

Methods used by the authors: It was from reference gene primer amplification that nucleated cell counts were estimated. Profiling relied on immunoSEQ multiplex PCR, and the TCRdb table lists in-frame clones only, not all of them. That table is the source of V, J and clone size, and D and trimming were worked out from the DNA. Of 180,000 or so clones listed, about 87% were seen once; the top ten hold around 4%. This CDR3 is 12 amino acids long. Per germline, CDR1 MGHRA and CDR2 YSYEKL. V was pared by 5 bases and J by 5 bases, with 10 bases between. The clonotype comes from a woman aged 25 to 45 with acute or convalescent COVID-19. Specimen: peripheral blood. The chain employs TRBV4-1 and TRBJ2-7; a weak D match, TRBD1 (5 bases). CDR3 residues: CASSKVGDEQYF. The CDR3 coding sequence is TGCGCCAGCAGCAAAGTAGGGGACGAGCAGTACTTC.